Listed here are 31 T cell receptor beta chains from one sample, sequenced in a study of blood T cell repertoires in COVID-19. Produced via immunoSEQ multiplex PCR; TCRdb's table is partial and in-frame only. The sample carries approximately 21,000 clones, roughly 75% recorded once. The sequenced sample consisted of peripheral blood. These receptor sequences come from a human donor in a cohort sampled during active or convalescent COVID-19.

The rearrangement uses TRBV7-6 and TRBJ2-2; 8 bases line up with TRBD1. The CDR3 contains 17 residues. After removal of 2 bases from V and 5 bases from J, the junction contained 10 bases not matched to a gene. Germline CDR1 and CDR2: SGHVS and FNYEAQ. The CDR3 bases are TGTGCCAGCAGCTTAAGAGTAAGGGGACAGGTAACCGGGGAGCTGTTTTTT. Translation gives CASSLRVRGQVTGELFF.

The chain employs TRBV7-2 and TRBJ1-6; possibly TRBD1 for D (6 bases). The V gene lost 4 bases and the J gene lost 2 bases, with 6 bases spanning the gap. The CDR3 spans 14 residues. Germline CDR1 reads SGHTA; CDR2 reads FQGNSA. The CDR3 sequence is CASSWDTYNSPLHF. CDR3 DNA: TGTGCCAGCAGCTGGGACACCTATAATTCACCCCTCCACTTT.

The genes are TRBV18 and TRBJ2-1; 15 nucleotides match TRBD2. The CDR3 has 18 amino acids. Losses at the gene ends were 0 bases for V and 4 bases for J; bases not matched to a gene: 4. Germline CDR1 and CDR2: KGHSH and LQKENI. CDR3 nucleotide sequence: TGTGCCAGCTCACCACCAGGACTAGCGGGAGGGCCTTACAATGAGCAGTTCTTC. Translated, it gives CASSPPGLAGGPYNEQFF.

In its sample, this clone was seen a few times. The gene calls are TRBV19 and TRBJ1-6; the match to TRBD1 covers 10 bases. The germline CDR1 and CDR2 sequences are LNHDA and SQIVND (reference sequence). Germline trimming cut 10 bases from V and 10 bases from J; bases unmatched to any gene: 10. This CDR3 spans 14 amino acids. CDR3 sequence reads: CATGPGQGWSPLHF. The CDR3 DNA reads TGTGCCACTGGACCGGGACAGGGGTGGTCACCCCTCCACTTT. The full variable domain, in which reference TRBV19 and TRBJ1-6 provide the parts outside the CDR3, is DGGITQSPKYLFRKEGQNVTLSCEQNLNHDAMYWYRQDPGQGLRLIYYSQIVNDFQKGDIAEGYSVSREKKESFPLTVTSAQKNPTAFYLCATGPGQGWSPLHFGNGTRLTVT.

This chain connects TRBV28 to TRBJ2-5; TRBD1 matches at 8 bases. The V gene's germline CDR1 is MDHEN and CDR2 SYDVKM. V trimming: 3 bases; J trimming: 5 bases; junction bases outside the gene matches: 2. CDR3 length: 13 residues. The CDR3 DNA follows: TGTGCCAGCAGTTTCACAGGGGGTGAGACCCAGTACTTC. It codes for CASSFTGGETQYF.

This chain connects TRBV3-1 (or the pseudogene TRBV3-2) to TRBJ2-4, with D maybe TRBD1 (5 bases). The CDR3 is 16 residues long. In germline, CDR1 is LGHDT, CDR2 YNNKEL (reference sequence). Trimming stripped 0 bases from V and 0 bases from J, with 9 bases between. The chain's CDR3 is CASSQDIGVAKNIQYF. The CDR3, as DNA: TGTGCCAGCAGCCAAGATATAGGGGTAGCCAAAAACATTCAGTACTTC.

This chain connects TRBV9 to TRBJ1-6; D perhaps matches TRBD1 (5 bases). From germline, CDR1 is SGDLS and CDR2 YYNGEE. This CDR3 has 17 residues. Trimming shortened V by 0 bases and J by 6 bases, and 16 bases separated the two germline ends. This CDR3 is CASSVGSPSRANSPLHF. The CDR3 coding sequence is TGTGCCAGCAGCGTAGGATCCCCCAGCAGGGCTAATTCACCCCTCCACTTT. Together with reference TRBV9 and TRBJ1-6, the CDR3 gives the full variable domain: DSGVTQTPKHLITATGQRVTLRCSPRSGDLSVYWYQQSLDQGLQFLIQYYNGEERAKGNILERFSAQQFPDLHSELNLSSLELGDSALYFCASSVGSPSRANSPLHFGNGTRLTVT.

The chain carries TRBV30 and TRBJ1-5, with a tentative D call TRBD1 (6 bases). V was pared by 2 bases and J by 4 bases, with 9 bases between. Germline CDR1 is GTSNPN and CDR2 is SVGIG (reference sequence). The CDR3 extends over 13 amino acids. For the CDR3, the DNA is TGTGCCTGGAGTCCTGACAGGAATCAGCCCCAGCATTTT. As protein: CAWSPDRNQPQHF.

The chain employs TRBV28 and TRBJ2-7; D gene unclear. This CDR3 is built from 11 residues. V lost 2 bases to trimming and J lost 10 bases, with 9 bases between them. Germline CDR1 reads MDHEN; CDR2 reads SYDVKM. The CDR3 DNA follows: TGTGCCAGCAGTTTAACGGTAGATCAGTACTTC. As protein: CASSLTVDQYF.

This clone was detected only a few times. CDR3 nucleotides: TGTGCCAGCAGCCAGAGACAGGGATGGGGGGAAAAACTGTTTTTT. Its translation is CASSQRQGWGEKLFF. The chain joins TRBV7-2 to TRBJ1-4; 7 positions match TRBD1. The CDR3 runs to 15 residues. V lost 5 bases and J lost 8; bases outside the gene matches: 11. Per the germline V gene, CDR1 is SGHTA and CDR2 is FQGNSA.

There are a few counts of this clone. One end of the junction is discordant with germline, which a read error may explain. The chain combines TRBV29-1 with TRBJ1-2; no definite D call. The V gene's germline CDR1 is SQVTM and CDR2 ANQGSEA. The CDR3 has 12 residues. The CDR3 sequence: CSAEGPRNGYTF. As DNA, the CDR3 is TGCAGCGCTGAAGGACCCAGGAATGGCTACACCTTC.

The V gene is TRBV7-2, the J gene TRBJ2-5; maybe TRBD2 (5 bases). The ends were cut back, 5 bases at V and 7 bases at J, with 17 bases in the middle. Germline V gene sequence: CDR1 SGHTA, CDR2 FQGNSA. The CDR3 loop spans 14 amino acids. This CDR3 reads CASSPAGLTGTQYF. As DNA, the CDR3 is TGTGCCAGCAGCCCAGCTGGACTGACTGGGACCCAGTACTTC.

This clone was seen just once. The chain carries TRBV15 and TRBJ2-7, with D perhaps TRBD1 (5 bases). Germline loops: CDR1 LNHNV, CDR2 YYDKDF (reference sequence). Trimming pared 1 base from V and 0 bases from J, leaving 10 bases between. CDR3 length: 15 residues. The CDR3 sequence is CATSRADMLSYEQYF. The CDR3 region has the DNA TGTGCCACCAGCAGAGCGGACATGCTCTCCTACGAGCAGTACTTC. Looking up the rest from reference TRBV15 and TRBJ2-7 gives the full variable domain: DAMVIQNPRYQVTQFGKPVTLSCSQTLNHNVMYWYQQKSSQAPKLLFHYYDKDFNNEADTPDNFQSRRPNTSFCFLDIRSPGLGDTAMYLCATSRADMLSYEQYFGPGTRLTVT.

A few counts support this clone. DNA for the CDR3: TGTGCCAGCACCGAAAGCGGGACGGCGAGAAATGAGCAGTTCTTC. This translates into CASTESGTARNEQFF. The chain links TRBV6-5 to TRBJ2-1; 7 nucleotides agree with TRBD2. Germline V CDR1 and CDR2: MNHEY, SVGAGI. V shed 7 bases, J shed 7 bases, and the junction held 13 bases outside the gene matches. The CDR3 consists of 15 residues.

The chain combines TRBV27 with TRBJ2-7; D gene unclear. The CDR3 spans 14 residues. V was shortened by 4 bases and J by 4 bases, with 14 bases between the two germline ends. CDR1 and CDR2 (germline): MNHEY, SMNVEV (reference sequence). The CDR3 protein is CASSSGSSSYEQYF. The CDR3 nucleotides are TGTGCCAGCAGTTCCGGTTCCTCTTCTTACGAGCAGTACTTC.

This clone appeared a single time. This chain joins TRBV6-1 and TRBJ2-7; TRBD2 might be the D (6 bases). The ends were cut back, 1 base at V and 4 bases at J, with 11 bases in the middle. CDR1 and CDR2 from the germline V gene are MNHNS and SASEGT. This CDR3 has 14 amino acids. CDR3 DNA: TGTGCCAGCAGTGAAGGATGGAGGGAATACGAGCAGTACTTC. This translates into CASSEGWREYEQYF.

This sequence joins TRBV27 and TRBJ2-7; a weak D match, TRBD2 (7 bases). This CDR3 has 15 residues. Trimming took 7 bases from V and 4 from J, leaving 20 bases between them. Germline V CDR1 and CDR2: MNHEY, SMNVEV (reference sequence). The CDR3 nucleotides read TGTGCCAGCACCCCATTGGGGGCTAGCGGATACGAGCAGTACTTC. It is translated as CASTPLGASGYEQYF.

This clone was picked up one time. The rearrangement joins TRBV20-1 to TRBJ1-1; D possibly corresponds to TRBD1 (6 bases). The CDR3 has 15 residues. CDR1 and CDR2 from the germline V gene are DFQATT and SNEGSKA (reference sequence). V shed 3 bases and J shed 1 base, with 15 bases lying between them. The CDR3: CSASTGKPKNTEAFF. CDR3 nucleotide sequence: TGCAGTGCTAGTACAGGGAAGCCGAAGAACACTGAAGCTTTCTTT.

This clone has a handful of counts. This chain uses TRBV7-9 with TRBJ1-5; 7 bases match TRBD1. Germline CDR1 is SEHNR and CDR2 is FQNEAQ (reference sequence). Trimming cost V 2 bases and J 2 bases; bases outside gene matches: 3. The CDR3 covers 15 residues. The CDR3 DNA follows: TGTGCCAGCAGCTTACAGGGGGAAGGCAATCAGCCCCAGCATTTT. Protein: CASSLQGEGNQPQHF.

This clone was found a few times. The chain combines TRBV6-2 or TRBV6-3 with TRBJ2-7; TRBD2 aligns across 9 bases. Trimming took 2 bases from V and 2 from J; bases not matched to a gene: 13. The CDR3 length is 18 residues. The germline CDR1 and CDR2 sequences are MNHEY and SVGEGT. In nucleotides, the CDR3 is TGTGCCAGCAGTTACCCCGGGACTAGCTACCTCTTCACCTACGAGCAGTACTTC. Translation gives CASSYPGTSYLFTYEQYF.

The V gene is TRBV5-1, the J gene TRBJ2-2; 7 bases line up with TRBD2. CDR3 length: 16 amino acids. V was pared by 1 base and J by 0 bases, with 3 bases of the junction left unmatched. Germline assignment: CDR1 SGHRS and CDR2 YFSETQ. CDR3 loop: CASSLSRGSNTGELFF. Written as DNA, the CDR3 is TGCGCCAGCAGCTTGTCGCGGGGGTCGAACACCGGGGAGCTGTTTTTT.

The V call is TRBV7-2, the J call TRBJ1-5; perhaps TRBD1 as D (5 bases). Trimming pared 2 bases from V and 5 bases from J, leaving 10 bases between. CDR3 length equals 14 residues. In germline, CDR1 is SGHTA, CDR2 FQGNSA. As DNA, the CDR3 is TGTGCCAGCAGCTTAAAGGCGGGGGATCAGCCCCAGCATTTT. Amino acid sequence: CASSLKAGDQPQHF.

This clone was recorded a few times. This chain uses TRBV25-1 with TRBJ2-1, with 10 bases that match TRBD2. CDR3 length: 18 residues. The germline CDR1 and CDR2 sequences are MGHDK and SYGVNS. V was pared by 7 bases and J by 4 bases, with 16 bases of the junction left unmatched. The DNA for the CDR3 is TGTGCCAGCAAACGTCAGGACAGCGGGGGGGCTAAGTACAATGAGCAGTTCTTC. It codes for CASKRQDSGGAKYNEQFF.

This clone appeared a single time. This rearrangement joins TRBV19 to TRBJ1-2; 7 bases fit TRBD1. The CDR3 extends over 16 amino acids. V dropped 3 bases and J dropped 8; count of bases not matched to a gene: 15. Germline V gene lookup returns CDR1 LNHDA and CDR2 SQIVND (reference sequence). DNA for the CDR3: TGTGCCAGTAGTATCCCACGTCCCACAGGGGTGGGAGGCTACACCTTC. This sequence encodes CASSIPRPTGVGGYTF.

This clone was recorded only once. The chain employs TRBV5-1 and TRBJ2-1; no definite D call. Germline values: CDR1 SGHRS, CDR2 YFSETQ. V was cut by 0 bases and J by 2 bases, with 9 bases left in between. The CDR3 has 15 amino acids. CDR3 coding DNA: TGCGCCAGCAGCTTGGCCTCTACTACCTACAATGAGCAGTTCTTC. This codes for CASSLASTTYNEQFF. Full variable domain (missing parts from reference TRBV5-1 and TRBJ2-1): KAGVTQTPRYLIKTRGQQVTLSCSPISGHRSVSWYQQTPGQGLQFLFEYFSETQRNKGNFPGRFSGRQFSNSRSEMNVSTLELGDSALYLCASSLASTTYNEQFFGPGTRLTVL.

This clone showed up just once. This chain uses TRBV6-2 or TRBV6-3 with TRBJ2-7; 7 positions agree with TRBD1. Germline CDR1 MNHEY, CDR2 SVGEGT. The CDR3 spans 14 residues. With 5 bases clipped from V and 5 bases from J, the junction kept 9 bases outside the gene matches. CDR3 DNA: TGTGCCAGCAGTCACTGGACAGGTCCCCACGAGCAGTACGTC. Its protein is CASSHWTGPHEQYV.

The chain couples TRBV5-1 to TRBJ2-7; TRBD2 is a possible D gene (6 bases). There are 13 residues in the CDR3. Germline V gives CDR1 SGHRS, CDR2 YFSETQ. V lost 7 bases to trimming and J lost 0 bases, with 11 bases between them. Here the CDR3 reads CASGGTDSYEQYF. The CDR3 DNA follows: TGCGCCAGCGGGGGGACCGACTCCTACGAGCAGTACTTC.

For the CDR3, the DNA is TGTGCCTGGAGTCCCCGGACTAGCGGGAGGGCCATCAGCGAGCAGTACTTC. Its protein is CAWSPRTSGRAISEQYF. V is TRBV30 and J is TRBJ2-7; 15 bases map to TRBD2. CDR1 GTSNPN and CDR2 SVGIG come from the germline V gene (reference sequence). Trimming removed 2 bases from V and 6 bases from J; junction bases left unmatched: 11. The CDR3 extends over 17 amino acids.

CDR3 region: CASSPGGGGTDTQYF. In DNA, the CDR3 is TGTGCCAGCAGCCCGGGGGGGGGTGGCACAGATACGCAGTATTTT. The V gene is TRBV11-3, the J gene TRBJ2-3; 8 bases align to TRBD2. The CDR3 covers 15 residues. With V trimmed by 5 bases and J by 1 base, 5 bases remained unmatched. The germline gives CDR1 SGHNT, CDR2 YENEEA.

The chain is built from TRBV20-1 and TRBJ2-1; perhaps TRBD2 as D (6 bases). Germline CDR1 is DFQATT and CDR2 is SNEGSKA (reference sequence). CDR3 size: 14 residues. Trimming took off 3 bases at V and 1 base at J, with 10 bases between the two ends. In DNA, the CDR3 is TGCAGTGCTAGTCTCGGGGGATCCTACAATGAGCAGTTCTTC. This encodes CSASLGGSYNEQFF.

This clone is labeled as medium-sized. The rearrangement links TRBV7-9 to TRBJ1-1; D is possibly TRBD1 (6 bases). V lost 5 bases, J lost 3 bases, and 19 bases lay in between. The CDR3 runs 16 residues. CDR1 is SEHNR, CDR2 FQNEAQ, per germline (reference sequence). Here the CDR3 DNA reads TGTGCCAGCAGCGCCTGGGACCGGGACATGGACACTGAAGCTTTCTTT. This encodes CASSAWDRDMDTEAFF.